These 5 T cell receptor beta chains share one sample of origin, sequenced in a study of T cells after yellow fever vaccination. TCRdb recomputed calls from the 5' RACE reads with MiXCR, one row per CDR3 protein. This sample has 110,000 or so distinct CDR3 sequences, with about 6.8% found just once. The source was CD4+ T cells sorted from PBMCs, collected about 49 days after the first yellow fever vaccination. These receptors were taken from a man aged 18 to 30 who received the YFV17D yellow fever vaccine.

This clonotype appeared many times. This rearrangement joins TRBV12-3 or TRBV12-4 to TRBJ1-6; D is uncertain. Trimming removed 1 base at V and 5 bases at J, with 3 bases between. This CDR3 is built from 13 residues. In DNA, the CDR3 is TGTGCCAGCAGTTTAGAGGATAATTCACCCCTCCACTTT. It encodes CASSLEDNSPLHF.

The table lists this clonotype with many counts. The chain couples TRBV4-1 to TRBJ2-7, with D perhaps assigned TRBD1 or TRBD2 (5 bases each). This CDR3 is 16 amino acids long. Germline assignment: CDR1 MGHRA and CDR2 YSYEKL. Trimming cost V 5 bases and J 6 bases, with 23 bases left between them. In DNA form, the CDR3 reads TGCGCCAGCAGCAACTATCCGGGACCTCGGGTTTCCGAGCAGTACTTC. Protein product: CASSNYPGPRVSEQYF.

Comments on this clonotype: A clone one base away is much larger, so this may be a read error. J is TRBJ2-1 and V is TRBV15, with 7 bases fitting TRBD2. The CDR3 spans 12 residues. Germline V CDR1 and CDR2: LNHNV, YYDKDF (reference sequence). The CDR3 sequence: CATIRDAGDQFF. The CDR3 DNA reads TGTGCCACCATCAGAGATGCGGGGGATCAGTTCTTC.

The sample holds many counts of this clonotype. The rearrangement joins TRBV30 to TRBJ1-5; D call uncertain. Germline V gene data show CDR1 as GTSNPN and CDR2 as SVGIG (reference sequence). The CDR3 totals 13 residues. The germline V and J ends were trimmed by 4 bases and 5 bases, with 12 bases remaining between them. The CDR3 loop reads CAWNLAGDQPQHF. The CDR3 DNA is TGTGCCTGGAACTTGGCCGGCGATCAGCCCCAGCATTTT.

The sample holds many counts of this clonotype. This chain connects TRBV29-1 to TRBJ1-1; weak D call: TRBD1 (5 bases). Germline V lookup: CDR1 SQVTM, CDR2 ANQGSEA. Between the trimmed V and J ends, which lost 7 bases and 1 base, there was a span of 13 bases. This CDR3 is 13 amino acids long. The CDR3 region is CSAKGMGNTEAFF. In nucleotides, the CDR3 is TGCAGCGCGAAGGGGATGGGGAACACTGAAGCTTTCTTT.